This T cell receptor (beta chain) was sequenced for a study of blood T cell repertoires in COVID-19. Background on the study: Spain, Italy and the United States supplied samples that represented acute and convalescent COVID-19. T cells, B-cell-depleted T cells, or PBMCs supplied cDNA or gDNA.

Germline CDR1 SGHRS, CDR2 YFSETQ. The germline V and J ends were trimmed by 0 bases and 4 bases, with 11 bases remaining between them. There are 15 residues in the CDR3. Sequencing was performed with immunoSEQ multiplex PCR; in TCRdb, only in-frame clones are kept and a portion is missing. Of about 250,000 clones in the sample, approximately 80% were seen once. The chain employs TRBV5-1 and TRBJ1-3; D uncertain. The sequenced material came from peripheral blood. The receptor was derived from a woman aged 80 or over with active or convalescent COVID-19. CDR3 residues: CASSLESGSGNTIYF. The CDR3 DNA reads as TGCGCCAGCAGCTTGGAGTCGGGGAGCGGAAACACCATATATTTT.